These T cell receptor beta chains were read from a single sample in a study of shared clonotypes between healthy human individuals. The method was immunoSEQ multiplex PCR; TCRdb's version includes in-frame clones alone and lacks a portion of them. The sample yields some 480,000 clones, roughly 78% seen once. The sequencing input was PBMCs. Receptors originate from a woman between 40 and 55 years old in good health. Some clones in this sample may be carry-over from other donors' samples. CDR3s include the opening cysteine and the closing phenylalanine or tryptophan. D genes are given only for firm matches. Size tells how often a clone was seen (once, few, many) or the class of an expanded clone, and some rows leave it out.

V gene	CDR3 length	clone size	J gene	D gene	CDR3 DNA	CDR3 protein
TRBV11-2	11	NA	TRBJ2-7	NA	TGTGCCAGCAGCTTATACTACGAGCAGTACTTC	CASSLYYEQYF
TRBV30	15	NA	TRBJ1-4	NA	TGTGCCTGGAGTGTGTGGGTTGCAACTAATGAAAAACTGTTTTTT	CAWSVWVATNEKLFF
TRBV7-9	13	NA	TRBJ2-7	NA	TGTGCCAGCAGCAGGGGACAAACCTACGAGCAGTACTTC	CASSRGQTYEQYF
TRBV27	17	few	TRBJ2-3	TRBD2	TGTGCCAGCAGTTTATTCTTAGCGGGAGGGCCAGGAGATACGCAGTATTTT	CASSLFLAGGPGDTQYF
TRBV29-1	13	once	TRBJ2-7	TRBD1	TGCAGCGTTGAAGGACAGGGTACCTACGAGCAGTACTTC	CSVEGQGTYEQYF
TRBV5-5	14	once	TRBJ1-1	TRBD1	TGTGCCAGCAGCAGGGGGGACAGCTACACTGAAGCTTTCTTT	CASSRGDSYTEAFF
TRBV28	15	once	TRBJ1-2	NA	TGTGCCAGCAGTTACTCCCGGGGAGTAGGATATGGCTACACCTTC	CASSYSRGVGYGYTF
TRBV19	17	NA	TRBJ2-3	TRBD1	TGTGCCAGTAGTAAAGGACAGGGGGACTTTGGGTTAGATACGCAGTATTTT	CASSKGQGDFGLDTQYF
TRBV9	16	NA	TRBJ2-3	NA	TGTGCCAGCAGCGTTGGAGTACGTGGGTCCACAGATACGCAGTATTTT	CASSVGVRGSTDTQYF
TRBV21-1	13	NA	TRBJ1-2	NA	TGTGCCAGCAGCGCGACAGGGTGTAATGGCTACACCTTC	CASSATGCNGYTF
TRBV28	14	NA	TRBJ1-1	TRBD1	TGTGCCAGCAGTTTACCGAGACAGGGTAGTGGGGCTTTCTTT	CASSLPRQGSGAFF
TRBV18	16	once	TRBJ2-2	NA	TGTGCCAGCTCACCCTTGGGGACAACGAACACCGGGGAGCTGTTTTTT	CASSPLGTTNTGELFF
TRBV19	14	NA	TRBJ2-7	TRBD2	TGTGCCAGTGCCGGGACTAGCATCTCCTACGAGCAGTACTTC	CASAGTSISYEQYF
TRBV7-3	13	NA	TRBJ2-2	NA	TGTGCCAGCAGCTTTGATCCCACCGGGGAGCTGTTTTTT	CASSFDPTGELFF
TRBV5-6	17	NA	TRBJ2-3	TRBD2	TGTGCCAGCAGCAAGACTAGCGGGAGGCACCTGGGAGATACGCAGTATTTT	CASSKTSGRHLGDTQYF
TRBV15	16	NA	TRBJ1-5	NA	TGTGCCACCAGCAGAGATGCGGGATTGCGCAATCAGCCCCAGCATTTT	CATSRDAGLRNQPQHF
TRBV6-1	14	NA	TRBJ2-7	TRBD1	TGTGCCAGCAGTCCCGACAGGGGCGGACGCGAGCAGTACTTC	CASSPDRGGREQYF
TRBV7-2	14	NA	TRBJ2-3	NA	TGTGCCAGCAGCTTAGAACTAGTCACAGATACGCAGTATTTT	CASSLELVTDTQYF
TRBV19	15	many	TRBJ1-4	NA	TGTGCCAGTAGTATCGGCAGGGAGGAAAATGAAAAACTGTTTTTT	CASSIGREENEKLFF
TRBV29-1	14	NA	TRBJ1-5	NA	TGCAGCGTTGAGGGGGGGGGTCCGAATCAGCCCCAGCATTTT	CSVEGGGPNQPQHF
TRBV30	15	NA	TRBJ1-5	NA	TGTGCCTGGAGTCTCGGCAGCTCGGGCAATCAGCCCCAGCATTTT	CAWSLGSSGNQPQHF
TRBV6-1	15	NA	TRBJ2-1	TRBD1	TGTGCCAGCAGCGCGGACAGGGAGGTTGACAATGAGCAGTTCTTC	CASSADREVDNEQFF
TRBV30	16	NA	TRBJ2-3	TRBD2	TGTGCCTGGAGTGTAAATTGGGGGGGGAAGGCAGATACGCAGTATTTT	CAWSVNWGGKADTQYF
TRBV5-1	15	NA	TRBJ2-3	NA	TGCGCCAGCAGCACCCAGCTAGCGAACACAGATACGCAGTATTTT	CASSTQLANTDTQYF
TRBV5-1	13	NA	TRBJ2-7	NA	TGCGCCAGCAGCTTGCGCTGGGGCGGCGAGCAGTACTTC	CASSLRWGGEQYF
TRBV9	13	once	TRBJ2-7	NA	TGTGCCAGCAGCGTAGCTACGAGGAGCGAGCAGTACTTC	CASSVATRSEQYF
TRBV29-1	17	NA	TRBJ1-1	TRBD1	TGCAGCGTTCCCCCCGGGACAGATATCCCGAGGGACACTGAAGCTTTCTTT	CSVPPGTDIPRDTEAFF
TRBV28	13	NA	TRBJ2-7	TRBD1	TGTGCCAGCCGGGGACAGGGGGCCTACGAGCAGTACTTC	CASRGQGAYEQYF
TRBV9	17	NA	TRBJ2-1	TRBD1	TGTGCCAGCAGCGTAGGGCCGGCCGAACAGGGGTACAATGAGCAGTTCTTC	CASSVGPAEQGYNEQFF
TRBV4-2	15	NA	TRBJ2-7	NA	TGTGCCAGCAGCCAGGGGCTAGTTTTAACCTACGAGCAGTACTTC	CASSQGLVLTYEQYF
TRBV28	13	NA	TRBJ2-7	NA	TGTGCCAGCAAGCTGACCCGCTCCTACGAGCAGTACTTC	CASKLTRSYEQYF
TRBV7-9	19	NA	TRBJ2-6	TRBD1	TGTGCCAGCAGCTTCTCTCTCGGACAGGGAATAGCTGGGGCCAACGTCCTGACTTTC	CASSFSLGQGIAGANVLTF
TRBV5-4	17	NA	TRBJ2-3	TRBD1	TGTGCCAGCAGGAGAAGGGGGACAGAGAGGAGCACAGATACGCAGTATTTT	CASRRRGTERSTDTQYF
TRBV6-6	13	NA	TRBJ2-7	NA	TGTGCCAGCAGTTCCCCCTCTAGAGGCGAGCAGTACTTC	CASSSPSRGEQYF
TRBV5-1	13	NA	TRBJ2-3	NA	TGCGCCAGCAGCTGGGGGGACTCAGATACGCAGTATTTT	CASSWGDSDTQYF
TRBV5-4	12	NA	TRBJ2-2	NA	TGTGCCAGCAGCCCCCGGGTCGGGGAGCTGTTTTTT	CASSPRVGELFF
TRBV6-6	15	NA	TRBJ2-2	NA	TGTGCCAGCAGATTCACGGACGGGAACACCGGGGAGCTGTTTTTT	CASRFTDGNTGELFF
TRBV6-5	15	NA	TRBJ1-1	NA	TGTGCCAGCAGTTACTCTCACCCAATGAACACTGAAGCTTTCTTT	CASSYSHPMNTEAFF
TRBV14	15	once	TRBJ2-2	TRBD2	TGTGCCAGCAGCCGACCGGGACTAGGGACCGGGGAGCTGTTTTTT	CASSRPGLGTGELFF
TRBV11-2	17	many	TRBJ1-3	NA	TGTGCCAGCAGCTTATGGGGGGAGAGTCCTTTTGGAAACACCATATATTTT	CASSLWGESPFGNTIYF
TRBV19	12	NA	TRBJ1-5	NA	TGTGCCCCGGGGGGTAGCAATCAGCCCCAGCATTTT	CAPGGSNQPQHF
TRBV2	14	few	TRBJ1-2	NA	TGTGCCGCCGATGCATTCAGCACAAACTATGGCTACACCTTC	CAADAFSTNYGYTF
TRBV5-1	18	NA	TRBJ2-2	TRBD2	TGCGCCAGCAGCTTCGGACTAGCGGGAGGGCCCACCACCGGGGAGCTGTTTTTT	CASSFGLAGGPTTGELFF
TRBV7-2	13	few	TRBJ1-2	NA	TGTGCCAGCAGCCCTGACTACAAAGGGGGCTACACCTTC	CASSPDYKGGYTF
TRBV5-5	14	NA	TRBJ1-2	TRBD1	TGTGCCAGCAGCTTGGGGGACAGAAACTATGGCTACACCTTC	CASSLGDRNYGYTF
TRBV6-1	16	NA	TRBJ1-4	TRBD1	TGTGCCAGCAGTGAACTTACGGGACAGGGAGATGAAAAACTGTTTTTT	CASSELTGQGDEKLFF
TRBV5-6	13	NA	TRBJ2-7	NA	TGTGCCAGCAGCGTCGGGACAACCTACGAGCAGTACTTC	CASSVGTTYEQYF